A selection of T cell receptor beta chains follows, all from one sample in a study of cytomegalovirus exposure and HLA in healthy donors. Some clones are missing from TCRdb's copy, which holds only in-frame ones; the method was immunoSEQ multiplex PCR. The sample holds hundreds of thousands of clones; 80% to 90% are singletons and the top ten take roughly 0.99%. Input material: PBMCs. The receptor set was obtained from a woman under 30 in good health and CMV-seronegative. The CDR3 runs from the conserved cysteine through the conserved F or W. The order of the fields is V gene, J gene, CDR3 protein.

V gene: TRBV5-4; J gene: TRBJ1-2; CDR3 protein: CASSFTGADGYTF
V gene: TRBV18; J gene: TRBJ2-5; CDR3 protein: CASSPLTGPGETQYF
V gene: TRBV29-1; J gene: TRBJ2-7; CDR3 protein: CSVSGGVFDYEQYF
V gene: TRBV30; J gene: TRBJ2-7; CDR3 protein: CAWSARAVYEQYF
V gene: TRBV7-9; J gene: TRBJ2-7; CDR3 protein: CASSRLAGAYEQYF
V gene: TRBV4-3; J gene: TRBJ2-5; CDR3 protein: CASSQDIVAGTETQYF
V gene: TRBV11-2; J gene: TRBJ2-1; CDR3 protein: CASSLDARLAGGSYNEQFF
V gene: TRBV7-2; J gene: TRBJ2-7; CDR3 protein: CASSQTSGWTYEQYF
V gene: TRBV7-9; J gene: TRBJ2-2; CDR3 protein: CASSPRQLTGELFF
V gene: TRBV7-6; J gene: TRBJ2-3; CDR3 protein: CASSLDGAFTDTQYF
V gene: TRBV4-3; J gene: TRBJ2-1; CDR3 protein: CASSHRRLDSPLYNEQFF
V gene: TRBV10-3; J gene: TRBJ1-4; CDR3 protein: CAISESATSGGEKLFF
V gene: TRBV18; J gene: TRBJ1-2; CDR3 protein: CASSPLTFRDRARTF
V gene: TRBV7-8; J gene: TRBJ1-5; CDR3 protein: CASSLGARGQSYNQPQHF
V gene: TRBV5-8; J gene: TRBJ1-2; CDR3 protein: CASRPTGESGYTF
V gene: TRBV30; J gene: TRBJ2-2; CDR3 protein: CAWRDKGLAGGKRTGELFF
V gene: TRBV7-9; J gene: TRBJ1-1; CDR3 protein: CASSFGSGGTEAFF
V gene: TRBV11-2; J gene: TRBJ2-2; CDR3 protein: CASSLDADFRNTGELFF
V gene: TRBV19; J gene: TRBJ1-2; CDR3 protein: CASSSGQKGYTF
V gene: TRBV10-3; J gene: TRBJ2-2; CDR3 protein: CAISDSGSTGELFF
V gene: TRBV28; J gene: TRBJ2-2; CDR3 protein: CATRYGSGTGELFF
V gene: TRBV6-1; J gene: TRBJ2-3; CDR3 protein: CASSPLVVGTDTQYF
V gene: TRBV6-5; J gene: TRBJ1-2; CDR3 protein: CASRKDRGFGGYTF
V gene: TRBV25-1; J gene: TRBJ2-5; CDR3 protein: CASSAGLFQETQYF
V gene: TRBV4-3; J gene: TRBJ1-3; CDR3 protein: CASSQGAGLLNTIYF
V gene: TRBV19; J gene: TRBJ1-1; CDR3 protein: CASSARDTAAFF
V gene: TRBV21-1; J gene: TRBJ2-3; CDR3 protein: CASTAGGTDTQYF
V gene: TRBV5-1; J gene: TRBJ1-1; CDR3 protein: CASSATGVTEAFF
V gene: TRBV5-1; J gene: TRBJ2-6; CDR3 protein: CASSLKAGSGANVLTF
V gene: TRBV5-1; J gene: TRBJ2-4; CDR3 protein: CASSLQAAGKAKNIQYF
V gene: TRBV5-1; J gene: TRBJ1-1; CDR3 protein: CASSFFGQADPWNTEAFF